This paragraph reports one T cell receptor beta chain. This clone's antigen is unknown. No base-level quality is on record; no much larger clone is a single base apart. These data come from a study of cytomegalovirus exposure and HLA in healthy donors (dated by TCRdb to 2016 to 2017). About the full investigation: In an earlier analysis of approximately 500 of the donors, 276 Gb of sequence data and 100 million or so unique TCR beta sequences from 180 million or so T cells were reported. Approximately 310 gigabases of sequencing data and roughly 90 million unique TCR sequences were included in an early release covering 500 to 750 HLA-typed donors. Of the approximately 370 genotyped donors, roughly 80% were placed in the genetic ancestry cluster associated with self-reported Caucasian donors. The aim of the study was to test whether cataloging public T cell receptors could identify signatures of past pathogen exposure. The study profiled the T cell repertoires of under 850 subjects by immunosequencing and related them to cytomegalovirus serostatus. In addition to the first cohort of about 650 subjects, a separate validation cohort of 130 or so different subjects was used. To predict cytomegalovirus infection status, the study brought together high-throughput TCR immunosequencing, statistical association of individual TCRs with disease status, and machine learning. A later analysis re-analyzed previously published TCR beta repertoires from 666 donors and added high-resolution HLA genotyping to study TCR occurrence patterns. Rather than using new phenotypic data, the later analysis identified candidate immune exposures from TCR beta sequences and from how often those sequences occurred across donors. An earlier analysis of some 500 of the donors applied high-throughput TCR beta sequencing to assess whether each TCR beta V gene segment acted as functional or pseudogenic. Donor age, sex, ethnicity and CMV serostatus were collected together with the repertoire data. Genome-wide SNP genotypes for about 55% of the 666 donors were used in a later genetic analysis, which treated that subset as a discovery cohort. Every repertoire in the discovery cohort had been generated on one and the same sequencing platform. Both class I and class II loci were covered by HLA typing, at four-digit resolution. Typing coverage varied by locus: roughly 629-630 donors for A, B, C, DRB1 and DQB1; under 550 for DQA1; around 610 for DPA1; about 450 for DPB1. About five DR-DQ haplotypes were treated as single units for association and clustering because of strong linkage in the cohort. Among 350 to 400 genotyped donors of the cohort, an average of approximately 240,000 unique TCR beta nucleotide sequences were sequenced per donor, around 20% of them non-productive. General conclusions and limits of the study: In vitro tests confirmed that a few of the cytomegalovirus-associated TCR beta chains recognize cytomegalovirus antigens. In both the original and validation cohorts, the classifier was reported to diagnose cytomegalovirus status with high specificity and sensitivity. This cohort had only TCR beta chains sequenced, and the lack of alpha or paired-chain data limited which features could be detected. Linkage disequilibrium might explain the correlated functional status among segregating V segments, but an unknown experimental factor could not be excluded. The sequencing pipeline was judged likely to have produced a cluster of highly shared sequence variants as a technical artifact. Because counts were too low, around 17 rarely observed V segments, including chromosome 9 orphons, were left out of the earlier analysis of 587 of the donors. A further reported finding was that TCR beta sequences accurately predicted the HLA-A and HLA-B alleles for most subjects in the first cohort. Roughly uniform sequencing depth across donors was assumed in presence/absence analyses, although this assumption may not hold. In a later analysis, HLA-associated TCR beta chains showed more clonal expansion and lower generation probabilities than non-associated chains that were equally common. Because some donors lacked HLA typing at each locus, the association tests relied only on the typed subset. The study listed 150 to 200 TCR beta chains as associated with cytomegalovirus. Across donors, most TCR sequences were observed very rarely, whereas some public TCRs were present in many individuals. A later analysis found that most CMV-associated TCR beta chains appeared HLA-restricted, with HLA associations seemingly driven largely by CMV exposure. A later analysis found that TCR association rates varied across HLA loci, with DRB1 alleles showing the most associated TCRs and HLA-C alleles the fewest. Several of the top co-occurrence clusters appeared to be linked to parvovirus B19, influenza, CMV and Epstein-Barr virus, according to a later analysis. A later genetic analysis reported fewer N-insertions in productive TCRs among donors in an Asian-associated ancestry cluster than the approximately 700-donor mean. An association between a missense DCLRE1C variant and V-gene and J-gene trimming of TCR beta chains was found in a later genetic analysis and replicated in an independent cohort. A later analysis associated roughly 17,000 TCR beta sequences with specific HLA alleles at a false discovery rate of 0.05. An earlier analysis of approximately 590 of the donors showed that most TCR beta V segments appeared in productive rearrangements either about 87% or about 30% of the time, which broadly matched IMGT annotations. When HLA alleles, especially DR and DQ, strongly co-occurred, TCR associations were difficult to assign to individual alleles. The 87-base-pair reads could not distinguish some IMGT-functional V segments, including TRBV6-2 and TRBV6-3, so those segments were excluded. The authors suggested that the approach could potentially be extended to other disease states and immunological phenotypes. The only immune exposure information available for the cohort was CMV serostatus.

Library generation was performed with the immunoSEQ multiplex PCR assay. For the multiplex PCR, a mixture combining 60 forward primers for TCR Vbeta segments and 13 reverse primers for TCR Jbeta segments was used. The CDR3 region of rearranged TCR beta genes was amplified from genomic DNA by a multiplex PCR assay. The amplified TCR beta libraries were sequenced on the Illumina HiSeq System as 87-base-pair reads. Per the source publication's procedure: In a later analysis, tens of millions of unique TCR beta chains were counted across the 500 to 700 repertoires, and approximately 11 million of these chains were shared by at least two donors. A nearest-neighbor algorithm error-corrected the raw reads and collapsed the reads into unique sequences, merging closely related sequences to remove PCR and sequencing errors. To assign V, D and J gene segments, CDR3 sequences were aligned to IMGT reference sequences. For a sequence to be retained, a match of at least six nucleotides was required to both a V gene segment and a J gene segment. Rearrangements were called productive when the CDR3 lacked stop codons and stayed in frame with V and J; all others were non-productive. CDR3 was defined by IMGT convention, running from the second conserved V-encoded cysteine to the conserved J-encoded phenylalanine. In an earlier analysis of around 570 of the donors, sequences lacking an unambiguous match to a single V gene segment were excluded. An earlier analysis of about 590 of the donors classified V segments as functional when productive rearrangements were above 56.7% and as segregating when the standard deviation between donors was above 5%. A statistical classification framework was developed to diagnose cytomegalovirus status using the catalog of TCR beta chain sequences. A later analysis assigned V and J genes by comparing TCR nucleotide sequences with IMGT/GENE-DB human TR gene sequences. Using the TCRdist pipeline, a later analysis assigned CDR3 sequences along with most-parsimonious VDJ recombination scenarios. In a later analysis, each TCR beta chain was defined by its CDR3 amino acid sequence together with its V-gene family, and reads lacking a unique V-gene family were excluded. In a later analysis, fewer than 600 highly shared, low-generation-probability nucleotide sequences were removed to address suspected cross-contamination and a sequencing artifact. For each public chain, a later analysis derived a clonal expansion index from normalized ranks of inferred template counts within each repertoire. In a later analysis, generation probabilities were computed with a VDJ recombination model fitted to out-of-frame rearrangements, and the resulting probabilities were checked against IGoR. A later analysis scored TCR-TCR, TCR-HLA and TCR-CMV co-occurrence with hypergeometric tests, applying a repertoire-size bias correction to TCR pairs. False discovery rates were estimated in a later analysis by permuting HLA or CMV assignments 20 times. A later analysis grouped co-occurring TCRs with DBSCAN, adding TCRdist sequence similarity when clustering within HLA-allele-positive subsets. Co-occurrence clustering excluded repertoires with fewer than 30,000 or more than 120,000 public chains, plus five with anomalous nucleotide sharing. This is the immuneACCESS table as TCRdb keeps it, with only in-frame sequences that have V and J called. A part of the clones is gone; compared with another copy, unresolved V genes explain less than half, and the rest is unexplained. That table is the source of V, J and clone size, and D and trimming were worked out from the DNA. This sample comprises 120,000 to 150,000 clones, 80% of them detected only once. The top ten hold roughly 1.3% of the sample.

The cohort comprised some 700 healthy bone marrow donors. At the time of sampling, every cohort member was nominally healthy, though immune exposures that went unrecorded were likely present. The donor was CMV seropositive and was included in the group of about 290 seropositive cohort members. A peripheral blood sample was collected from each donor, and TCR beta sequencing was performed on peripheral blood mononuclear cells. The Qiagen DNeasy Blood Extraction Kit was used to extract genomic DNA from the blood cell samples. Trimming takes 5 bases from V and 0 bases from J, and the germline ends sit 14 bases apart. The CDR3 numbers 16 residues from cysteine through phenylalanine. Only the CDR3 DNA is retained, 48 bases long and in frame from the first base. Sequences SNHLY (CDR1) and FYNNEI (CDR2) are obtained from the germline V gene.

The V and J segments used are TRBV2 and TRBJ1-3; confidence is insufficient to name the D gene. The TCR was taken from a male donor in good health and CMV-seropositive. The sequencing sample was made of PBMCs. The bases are TGTGCCAGCAGTCGCCTGCTGGGAGCCTCTGGAAACACCATATATTTT. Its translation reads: CASSRLLGASGNTIYF.